The TCR beta chain described here comes from a study of identical twins' blood T cells. TCR cDNA libraries were made from RNA using a previously described, modified protocol. TCRdb redid the calling of the 5' RACE reads with MiXCR, one entry per CDR3 protein. Of roughly 340,000 distinct CDR3 sequences in the sample, about 28% are singletons; the top ten hold roughly 6.1%. All three twin pairs grew up together with likely shared infections and vaccines. The sample holds a few counts of this clonotype. The CDR3 sequence is 17 residues long. Trimming removed 5 bases from V and 1 base from J, with 21 bases in between. Germline CDR1 reads SGHTA; CDR2 reads FQGNSA.

This receptor was identified in a woman aged 18-49 years in good health. Sequenced input: PBMCs. This chain connects TRBV7-2 to TRBJ2-7; D perhaps matches TRBD1 (5 bases). The DNA of the CDR3 is TGTGCCAGCAGCCCTCAGTCTCCAGGGTCAGGTTCCTACGAGCAGTACTTC. Its protein is CASSPQSPGSGSYEQYF.